Sequencing of this T cell receptor beta chain was carried out in a study of T cell responses to AZD1222 COVID-19 vaccine. Details on this clone: Different DNA sequences within this sample yield the same CDR3.

Germline V gene data show CDR1 as MDHEN and CDR2 as SYDVKM. This CDR3 spans 12 amino acids. V lost 2 bases to trimming and J lost 3 bases, with 4 bases between them. Repertoires were generated with immunoSEQ multiplex PCR, while TCRdb's copy carries only in-frame clones and drops some. This sample yields 100,000 to 150,000 clones, of which 92% are seen a single time; 0.85% to 1.3% belongs to the top ten. The chain carries TRBV28 and TRBJ1-2; D not resolved. The starting material was peripheral blood, obtained on day 0 of AZD1222 vaccination. The source is an adult in good health. CDR3 protein: CASSLGDYGYTF. CDR3 in DNA: TGTGCCAGCAGTTTAGGCGACTATGGCTACACCTTC.